The 6 T cell receptor beta chains below all came from one sample that was sequenced in a study of PD-1 blockade in classical Hodgkin lymphoma. Repertoires were generated with immunoSEQ multiplex PCR, while TCRdb's copy carries only in-frame clones and drops some. This table has approximately 13,000 clones, roughly 80% appearing once. Relapse after autologous stem cell transplantation occurred in every patient, and brentuximab vedotin exposure varied. The sample was peripheral blood mononuclear cells (PBMCs), taken at baseline. These TCRs come from a human donor with classical Hodgkin lymphoma.

The rearrangement links TRBV5-1 to TRBJ1-1, with D uncertain. The CDR3 covers 14 residues. Trimming took 0 bases from V and 5 from J, leaving 11 bases between them. Germline V gene data show CDR1 as SGHRS and CDR2 as YFSETQ. CDR3 residues: CASSLADADTEAFF. The CDR3 coding sequence is TGCGCCAGCAGCTTGGCCGACGCCGATACTGAAGCTTTCTTT.

This chain links TRBV28 with TRBJ2-5; 11 bases map to TRBD2. Trimming removed 6 bases from V and 5 bases from J; junction bases left unmatched: 8. The CDR3 is made up of 15 amino acids. Looked up from germline, CDR1 is MDHEN and CDR2 is SYDVKM. This CDR3 reads CASRNSGGAAETQYF. CDR3 DNA: TGTGCCAGCAGGAATAGCGGGGGGGCGGCGGAGACCCAGTACTTC. The complete variable domain, with remaining parts taken from reference TRBV28 and TRBJ2-5, reads DVKVTQSSRYLVKRTGEKVFLECVQDMDHENMFWYRQDPGLGLRLIYFSYDVKMKEKGDIPEGYSVSREKKERFSLILESASTNQTSMYLCASRNSGGAAETQYFGPGTRLLVL.

V and J are TRBV10-3 and TRBJ2-1, with TRBD2 as a possible D gene (7 bases). Germline assignment: CDR1 ENHRY and CDR2 SYGVKD. V lost 7 bases and J 10 bases, leaving 20 bases between the germline ends. The length of the CDR3 is 14 residues. The DNA for the CDR3 is TGTGCCATCATAGGTGTGGGGGGGCCTCGAGAGCAGTTCTTC. Translated, it gives CAIIGVGGPREQFF.

This clone appeared a few times. The chain carries TRBV6-4 and TRBJ2-2; D gene uncertain. From germline, CDR1 is MRHNA and CDR2 SNTAGT. Trimming left V 6 bases short and J 2 bases short, with 13 bases between. This CDR3 contains 15 residues. CDR3 loop: CASSPLSTNTGELFF. The CDR3 DNA sequence: TGTGCCAGCAGCCCATTGAGCACTAACACCGGGGAGCTGTTTTTT.

This clone qualifies as medium-sized. The chain employs TRBV4-1 and TRBJ1-1; D unresolved. V shed 4 bases and J shed 13 bases, with 16 bases lying between them. Germline CDR1 and CDR2: MGHRA and YSYEKL. The CDR3 is made up of 12 amino acids. CDR3 coding DNA: TGCGCCAGCAGCCGGCAGGACTTTAATGTTTTCTTT. Protein product: CASSRQDFNVFF.

The rearrangement joins TRBV5-1 to TRBJ2-7; possibly TRBD1 or TRBD2 for D (5 bases each). CDR1 and CDR2 from the germline V gene are SGHRS and YFSETQ. V shed 0 bases and J shed 1 base, with 8 bases lying between them. The CDR3 spans 14 residues. CDR3 bases: TGCGCCAGCAGCTTGGCCGAGGGGTCCTACGAGCAGTACTTC. Its protein is CASSLAEGSYEQYF.